Listed below are T cell receptor beta chains from one sample, sequenced in a study of blood T cell repertoires in COVID-19. Produced via immunoSEQ multiplex PCR; TCRdb's table is partial and in-frame only. The repertoire holds around 220,000 clones, with 80% as singletons. Sequencing used PBMCs or T cells enriched from blood (not recorded which). The origin of the receptors is a woman aged 40-49 years with acute COVID-19. Both conserved end residues are part of each CDR3. Each record gives: CDR3 DNA, CDR3 protein, V gene, J gene, clone size, D gene. D genes are given only for firm matches. Expanded clones are given a class, and other clones once, few, many or no size at all.

DNA: TGTGCCAGCAGCCAAGGACGGGGGGTGAACACTGAAGCTTTCTTT
CDR3: CASSQGRGVNTEAFF
V: TRBV3-1/TRBV3-2
J: TRBJ1-1
size: NA
D: NA

DNA: TGTGCCAGCAGTCAAGGGGTCCGCCAAGAGACCCAGTACTTC
CDR3: CASSQGVRQETQYF
V: TRBV5-5
J: TRBJ2-5
size: NA
D: NA

DNA: TGTGCCAGCAGTTTATACGGGCGGGGGAACACCGGGGAGCTGTTTTTT
CDR3: CASSLYGRGNTGELFF
V: TRBV28
J: TRBJ2-2
size: NA
D: NA

DNA: TGTGCCAGTAGTATCAGTCATCAGGGGACTGGGGCCAACGTCCTGACTTTC
CDR3: CASSISHQGTGANVLTF
V: TRBV19
J: TRBJ2-6
size: once
D: NA

DNA: TGTGCCAGCAGCGGACTAGCGGGAGGGGTGACGTACGAGCAGTACTTC
CDR3: CASSGLAGGVTYEQYF
V: TRBV27
J: TRBJ2-7
size: NA
D: TRBD2

DNA: TGTGCCAGCAGAGCCCCGGGAGGCCCGAACATTCAGTACTTC
CDR3: CASRAPGGPNIQYF
V: TRBV7-2
J: TRBJ2-4
size: NA
D: TRBD2

DNA: TGTGCCAGCAGGGGTAGCGGGAGGGGCACCGGGGAGCTGTTTTTT
CDR3: CASRGSGRGTGELFF
V: TRBV2
J: TRBJ2-2
size: NA
D: TRBD2

DNA: TGTGCCAGCAGTTGGAGAACAGGGGAGCCCCAGCATTTT
CDR3: CASSWRTGEPQHF
V: TRBV12-3/TRBV12-4
J: TRBJ1-5
size: NA
D: TRBD1

DNA: TGTGCCAGCAGCCAGATTCAGGGTACTGAAGCTTTCTTT
CDR3: CASSQIQGTEAFF
V: TRBV11-2
J: TRBJ1-1
size: NA
D: NA

DNA: TGTGCCAGCAGCCTGAGACTAGGGTGGCAGACCCAGTACTTC
CDR3: CASSLRLGWQTQYF
V: TRBV3-1/TRBV3-2
J: TRBJ2-5
size: NA
D: NA

DNA: TGTGCCAGCAGTTTATTCAGGGGGCGCGGCTACACCTTC
CDR3: CASSLFRGRGYTF
V: TRBV28
J: TRBJ1-2
size: NA
D: TRBD1

DNA: TGTGCCAGCACCGGGCAGGGCTACGAGCAGTACTTC
CDR3: CASTGQGYEQYF
V: TRBV6-5
J: TRBJ2-7
size: NA
D: NA

DNA: TGTGCCAGCAGTGACGGAAGGGGACAAGAGACCCAGTACTTC
CDR3: CASSDGRGQETQYF
V: TRBV2
J: TRBJ2-5
size: NA
D: NA